These 15 T cell receptor beta chains were sequenced from one sample in a study of T-cell reconstitution after alpha-beta-depleted transplantation in children. Construction of the TCRbeta library involved unique molecular identifiers. TCRdb reprocessed the PCR reads with MiXCR, giving one entry per CDR3 protein. The table records nearly 550,000 distinct CDR3 sequences, about 17% of them present only once. Sequences were derived from PBMCs from the stem cell graft donor, sampled from the stem cell graft. The receptors stem from a human donor who donated a stem cell graft to a child with acute lymphoblastic leukemia.

V and J are TRBV20-1 and TRBJ2-7, with TRBD1 matching over 11 bases. This CDR3 contains 14 residues. Germline V CDR1 and CDR2: DFQATT, SNEGSKA (reference sequence). V lost 6 bases to trimming and J lost 3 bases; unmatched junction nucleotides: 7. In DNA, the CDR3 is TGCAGTGCCGGCCCCGGGACAGGGGGCTACGAGCAGTACTTC. Amino acid sequence: CSAGPGTGGYEQYF.

The chain has TRBV5-8 and TRBJ2-3; D is undetermined. The CDR3 consists of 15 residues. Trimming removed 2 bases from V and 2 bases from J, with 12 bases in between. Germline V CDR1 and CDR2: SGHTS, YDEGEE. The CDR3 is CASSFRTWTTDTQYF. The CDR3 region has the DNA TGTGCCAGCAGCTTCAGGACCTGGACCACAGATACGCAGTATTTT. Variable domain in full (rest from reference TRBV5-8 and TRBJ2-3): EAGVTQSPTHLIKTRGQQATLRCSPISGHTSVYWYQQALGLGLQFLLWYDEGEERNRGNFPPRFSGRQFPNYSSELNVNALELEDSALYLCASSFRTWTTDTQYFGPGTRLTVL.

V is TRBV4-1 and J is TRBJ1-1; TRBD1 is a possible D gene (5 bases). Germline loops: CDR1 MGHRA, CDR2 YSYEKL. V was shortened by 1 base and J by 0 bases, with 9 bases between the two germline ends. The length of the CDR3 is 15 residues. CDR3 amino acids: CASSQGQGLNTEAFF. CDR3 bases: TGCGCCAGCAGCCAAGGTCAGGGACTGAACACTGAAGCTTTCTTT.

The rearrangement uses TRBV7-9 and TRBJ2-1; D may match TRBD1 or TRBD2 (6 bases each). The V end was cut by 7 bases, the J end by 7 bases, with 23 bases between. The CDR3 contains 16 residues. The germline V gene encodes CDR1 SEHNR and CDR2 FQNEAQ (reference sequence). The CDR3 is CASTPYSGRGGNEQFF. CDR3 nucleotides: TGTGCCAGCACCCCATATAGCGGCAGGGGCGGGAATGAGCAGTTCTTC.

This clonotype has a handful of counts. The chain combines TRBV27 with TRBJ1-1; TRBD1 is a possible D gene (6 bases). Trimming stripped 1 base from V and 3 bases from J, with 9 bases between. The CDR3 runs 14 residues. Germline-derived CDR1 and CDR2 are MNHEY and SMNVEV (reference sequence). CDR3 sequence: CASSLWGPDTEAFF. In nucleotides, the CDR3 is TGTGCCAGCAGTTTATGGGGGCCCGACACTGAAGCTTTCTTT.

V is TRBV11-2 and J is TRBJ1-6; D is perhaps TRBD1 (5 bases). This CDR3 has 15 residues. V lost 0 bases and J 10 bases, leaving 13 bases between the germline ends. CDR1 is SGHAT, CDR2 FQNNGV, per germline. CDR3 in DNA: TGTGCCAGCAGCTTAGATCTGGGGAGGGGCTCACCCCTCCACTTT. Encoded protein: CASSLDLGRGSPLHF.

In this sample, this clonotype turned up a few times. This chain links TRBV3-1 with TRBJ2-1; 16 bases fit TRBD2. This CDR3 region has 19 residues. V was pared by 2 bases and J by 7 bases, with 11 bases of the junction left unmatched. Germline V lookup: CDR1 LGHDT, CDR2 YNNKEL (reference sequence). CDR3 sequence (DNA): TGTGCCAGCAGCCAACCGGGACTAGCGGGAGGGCCGGATTATAATGAGCAGTTCTTC. Translated: CASSQPGLAGGPDYNEQFF.

This clonotype came up a few times. The chain is built from TRBV5-1 and TRBJ2-3; D unclear. The V end was cut by 0 bases, the J end by 2 bases, with 7 bases between. The CDR3 loop spans 14 amino acids. Germline V lookup: CDR1 SGHRS, CDR2 YFSETQ. The CDR3 coding sequence is TGCGCCAGCAGCTTGGACCTCTACACAGATACGCAGTATTTT. Protein: CASSLDLYTDTQYF.

In this sample, this clonotype turned up a few times. This rearrangement joins TRBV15 to TRBJ2-3; 11 bases line up with TRBD2. Germline CDR1 and CDR2: LNHNV and YYDKDF (reference sequence). CDR3 length: 19 amino acids. Trimming cost V 2 bases and J 0 bases; bases outside gene matches: 10. This CDR3 reads CATSRPGLAVSPSTDTQYF. CDR3 in DNA: TGTGCCACCAGCAGACCGGGACTAGCGGTCTCTCCTAGCACAGATACGCAGTATTTT.

This clonotype was seen a few times. The chain is built from TRBV7-8 and TRBJ2-7, with 9 nucleotides matching TRBD1. Germline V gene lookup returns CDR1 SGHVS and CDR2 FQNEAQ. With 4 bases clipped from V and 5 bases from J, the junction kept 9 bases outside the gene matches. The CDR3 loop spans 15 amino acids. CDR3 DNA sequence: TGTGCCAGCAGCTCCCCCACGGACAGGGGCCACGAGCAGTACTTC. It is translated as CASSSPTDRGHEQYF. The full variable domain, its missing parts supplied by reference TRBV7-8 and TRBJ2-7, is GAGVSQSPRYKVAKRGQDVALRCDPISGHVSLFWYQQALGQGPEFLTYFQNEAQLDKSGLPSDRFFAERPEGSVSTLKIQRTQQEDSAVYLCASSSPTDRGHEQYFGPGTRLTVT.

The chain uses TRBV19 and TRBJ2-7; TRBD1 aligns across 8 bases. Germline V gene sequence: CDR1 LNHDA, CDR2 SQIVND (reference sequence). Trimming removed 3 bases from V and 1 base from J; junction bases left unmatched: 5. The CDR3 is 15 amino acids. The CDR3 here is CASSIGRDRSYEQYF. In DNA form, the CDR3 reads TGTGCCAGTAGTATCGGAAGGGACAGGTCCTACGAGCAGTACTTC.

In this sample, this clonotype turned up a few times. This chain connects TRBV18 to TRBJ1-1, with D possibly being TRBD1 (6 bases). V was trimmed by 8 bases and J by 3 bases, leaving 13 bases between them. Germline V gene sequence: CDR1 KGHSH, CDR2 LQKENI. This CDR3 is 13 amino acids long. The CDR3 nucleotides read TGTGCCAGCACCTCCCAGGGGTACACTGAAGCTTTCTTT. Translating gives CASTSQGYTEAFF.

This clonotype has only a few counts. V and J are TRBV11-1 and TRBJ2-5; D call uncertain. The CDR3 consists of 15 residues. V was trimmed by 2 bases and J by 2 bases, leaving 12 bases between them. CDR1 and CDR2 from the germline V gene are SGHAT and FQDESV (reference sequence). CDR3 protein: CASSLSPGSQETQYF. The CDR3 region has the DNA TGTGCCAGCAGCTTAAGTCCCGGCAGTCAAGAGACCCAGTACTTC.

The rearrangement joins TRBV20-1 to TRBJ1-1; D not certain. The V gene's germline CDR1 is DFQATT and CDR2 SNEGSKA (reference sequence). CDR3 size: 14 residues. V lost 1 base to trimming and J lost 3 bases, with 12 bases between them. The CDR3 sequence: CSARGLGVDTEAFF. CDR3 bases: TGCAGTGCTAGAGGCCTCGGGGTGGACACTGAAGCTTTCTTT.

The chain links TRBV9 to TRBJ2-1; a possible D gene is TRBD2 (5 bases). The germline V gene has CDR1 SGDLS and CDR2 YYNGEE. The CDR3 has 16 amino acids. Trimming left V 5 bases short and J 0 bases short, with 15 bases between. This CDR3 reads CASSQESGPSYNEQFF. The CDR3 DNA follows: TGTGCCAGCAGTCAGGAAAGCGGACCCTCCTACAATGAGCAGTTCTTC.